This T cell receptor beta chain was documented in a study of cytomegalovirus exposure and HLA in healthy donors. Study-level findings and limits: The CMV antigen specificity of a few CMV-associated chains was confirmed through in vitro analysis. Subsequent analysis revealed that first-cohort TCR clusters tended to co-occur in the 100 to 150 validation repertoires.

TCRdb's copy holds only in-frame clones and misses some; the assay was immunoSEQ multiplex PCR. The sample contains about 140,000 clones, roughly nine tenths of which appear only once. In the case of this clone: The antigen is undetermined.

The V gene's germline CDR1 is SEHNR and CDR2 FQNEAQ (reference sequence). Germline trimming cut 5 bases from V and 0 bases from J; bases unmatched to any gene: 7. The CDR3 has 18 residues. Sequencing was performed on PBMCs. The sequence was collected from a man aged 18-30 years in good health and CMV-seronegative. V usage is TRBV7-9 and J usage is TRBJ2-1, with 13 nucleotides matching TRBD2. In DNA form, the CDR3 reads TGTGCCAGCAGCCCAGGACTAGCGGGGGAGACCTCCTACAATGAGCAGTTCTTC. Translation gives CASSPGLAGETSYNEQFF. The variable domain in full, with the rest retrieved from reference TRBV7-9 and TRBJ2-1, is DTGVSQNPRHKITKRGQNVTFRCDPISEHNRLYWYRQTLGQGPEFLTYFQNEAQLEKSRLLSDRFSAERPKGSFSTLEIQRTEQGDSAMYLCASSPGLAGETSYNEQFFGPGTRLTVL.